Below, one TCR beta chain is given with its context. This sample stems from a study of blood T cell repertoires in COVID-19. Study background: Collection of acute and convalescent COVID-19 samples took place in the United States, Italy and Spain. PBMCs, B-cell-depleted T cells, or T cells were the source of the cDNA or gDNA that made up the material.

Losses at the gene ends were 2 bases for V and 5 bases for J; bases not matched to a gene: 12. The germline gives CDR1 SGHAT, CDR2 FQNNGV. The CDR3 has 17 residues. Per the authors' pipeline: Amplification of reference gene primers was used by the study to estimate nucleated cell counts. Generated by immunoSEQ multiplex PCR, the TCRdb table keeps only in-frame clones and is missing some. D and trimming were read from the DNA, whereas the V and J calls and clone size are those reported in that table. The sample carries around 67,000 clones, about three quarters recorded once. The clonotype comes from a woman in her 70s with acute or convalescent COVID-19. The chain carries TRBV11-2 and TRBJ1-3; TRBD1 matches 7 bases. Source material: peripheral blood. The DNA of the CDR3 is TGTGCCAGCAGCTTAATAGCCAGGGGGAATTCAAGAAACACCATATATTTT. As protein: CASSLIARGNSRNTIYF.